These 17 T cell receptor beta chains originate from one sample sequenced in a study of blood T cell repertoires in COVID-19. This table comes from immunoSEQ multiplex PCR, and its TCRdb copy is limited to in-frame clones, with some not included. Here the sample spans around 310,000 clones, around 87% being singletons. The sequencing sample was made of peripheral blood. The receptors derive from a woman aged 50 to 60 with active or convalescent COVID-19.

V gene TRBV25-1 combines with J gene TRBJ2-2; tentative D call: TRBD1 (5 bases). Germline V gives CDR1 MGHDK, CDR2 SYGVNS. This CDR3 has 14 amino acids. Trimming took 4 bases from V and 3 from J, leaving 9 bases between them. The CDR3 is CASSAGRDTGELFF. CDR3 bases: TGTGCCAGCAGTGCAGGGCGAGACACCGGGGAGCTGTTTTTT.

V and J are TRBV4-2 and TRBJ2-5; 9 bases line up with TRBD2. Germline V gene lookup returns CDR1 LGHNA and CDR2 YNFKEQ. After removal of 0 bases from V and 5 bases from J, the junction contained 7 bases not matched to a gene. CDR3 size: 16 residues. The CDR3 sequence is CASSQEPGLATETQYF. The DNA for the CDR3 is TGTGCCAGCAGCCAAGAGCCGGGACTAGCTACGGAGACCCAGTACTTC.

J is TRBJ1-2 and V is TRBV18, with 10 bases matching TRBD1. V lost 3 bases and J lost 8; bases outside the gene matches: 6. CDR1 KGHSH and CDR2 LQKENI come from the germline V gene. CDR3 size: 14 residues. DNA for the CDR3: TGTGCCAGCTCACCGACCGGGACAGGGGTCGGCTACACCTTC. It is translated as CASSPTGTGVGYTF.

This clone was counted once. The V call is TRBV3-1 (or the pseudogene TRBV3-2), the J call TRBJ2-1; a weak D match, TRBD2 (6 bases). The CDR3 runs 13 residues. Trimming took off 4 bases at V and 14 bases at J, with 18 bases between the two ends. CDR1 LGHDT and CDR2 YNNKEL come from the germline V gene (reference sequence). CDR3 amino acids: CASSPGLLREEFF. In DNA form, the CDR3 reads TGTGCCAGCAGCCCCGGACTCCTCAGGGAGGAGTTCTTC.

This chain joins TRBV29-1 and TRBJ1-2, with D tentatively TRBD1 (6 bases). The CDR3 extends over 14 amino acids. Looked up from germline, CDR1 is SQVTM and CDR2 is ANQGSEA. Deletions cut 6 bases from V and 4 bases from J, with 18 bases between. CDR3: CSVKGGRGFYGYTF. In nucleotides, the CDR3 is TGCAGCGTAAAAGGAGGCAGGGGCTTCTATGGCTACACCTTC.

The chain couples TRBV5-1 to TRBJ2-5, with 9 bases lining up with TRBD1. Germline V gene sequence: CDR1 SGHRS, CDR2 YFSETQ. The junction had 12 bases not matched to a gene; V was cut back by 2 bases and J by 4 bases. This CDR3 is built from 17 residues. The CDR3 nucleotides are TGCGCCAGCAGCTTACTTATGAACAGGGGGCCGGGAGAGACCCAGTACTTC. Protein product: CASSLLMNRGPGETQYF.

The CDR3 region is CASSPGMWLAFF. CDR3 DNA sequence: TGTGCCAGCAGCCCGGGGATGTGGTTGGCTTTCTTT. This chain uses TRBV3-1 (or the pseudogene TRBV3-2) with TRBJ1-1; D uncertain. CDR1 is LGHDT, CDR2 YNNKEL, per germline (reference sequence). Trimming removed 4 bases from V and 11 bases from J, with 14 bases in between. The CDR3 extends over 12 amino acids.

The V and J genes are TRBV6-2 or TRBV6-3 and TRBJ1-1, with 8 nucleotides matching TRBD1. Germline V CDR1 and CDR2: MNHEY, SVGEGT. The CDR3 spans 15 residues. V shed 5 bases, J shed 6 bases, and the junction held 11 bases outside the gene matches. Here the CDR3 reads CASSPLRQGRPEAFF. As DNA, the CDR3 is TGTGCCAGCAGTCCATTAAGACAGGGGCGGCCTGAAGCTTTCTTT.

The chain carries TRBV30 and TRBJ1-1, with D hard to call. The CDR3 covers 12 residues. From germline, CDR1 is GTSNPN and CDR2 SVGIG (reference sequence). Trimming cost V 1 base and J 4 bases, with 7 bases left between them. The CDR3 DNA sequence: TGTGCCTGGAGTGGAGGGCGCACTGAAGCTTTCTTT. Translation gives CAWSGGRTEAFF.

In regard to this clone: This specimen includes other DNA sequences encoding the same CDR3. This sequence joins TRBV12-3 or TRBV12-4 and TRBJ2-1; D remains ambiguous. V lost 1 base, J lost 4 bases, and 5 bases lay in between. The CDR3 is 13 amino acids. The CDR3 is CASSLGQYNEQFF. Here the CDR3 DNA reads TGTGCCAGCAGTTTAGGACAATACAATGAGCAGTTCTTC.

J is TRBJ1-3 and V is TRBV29-1; perhaps TRBD1 as D (6 bases). The CDR3 is 12 residues long. Germline CDR1 and CDR2: SQVTM and ANQGSEA. The CDR3 DNA sequence: TGCAGTTACAGGGTCGCTGGAAACACCATATATTTT. Translation gives CSYRVAGNTIYF. Supplemented by reference TRBV29-1 and TRBJ1-3, the full variable domain reads SAVISQKPSRDICQRGTSLTIQCQVDSQVTMMFWYRQQPGQSLTLIATANQGSEATYESGFVIDKFPISRPNLTFSTLTVSNMSPEDSSIYLCSYRVAGNTIYFGEGSWLTVV.

V gene TRBV9 combines with J gene TRBJ1-2, with no clear D. CDR3 length: 12 residues. Germline V lookup: CDR1 SGDLS, CDR2 YYNGEE. Trimming shortened V by 0 bases and J by 8 bases, and 8 bases separated the two germline ends. CDR3 coding DNA: TGTGCCAGCAGCGTAGGCAGGCTCGGCTACACCTTC. This encodes CASSVGRLGYTF.

The J gene is TRBJ2-1, the V gene TRBV25-1; 12 positions match TRBD2. The germline gives CDR1 MGHDK, CDR2 SYGVNS. J lost 6 bases, V lost 4 bases, and 1 base had no gene match. CDR3 length equals 14 residues. The CDR3 here is CASSGTSGINEQFF. In DNA form, the CDR3 reads TGTGCCAGCAGTGGGACTAGCGGGATCAATGAGCAGTTCTTC.

This rearrangement joins TRBV11-2 to TRBJ2-1; 8 bases match TRBD1. Trimming took 3 bases from V and 5 from J; bases not matched to a gene: 0. CDR1 SGHAT and CDR2 FQNNGV come from the germline V gene. The CDR3 consists of 13 residues. CDR3: CASSLTGDNEQFF. CDR3 sequence (DNA): TGTGCCAGCAGCTTGACAGGGGACAATGAGCAGTTCTTC.

V and J are TRBV7-9 and TRBJ2-1, with D maybe TRBD1 (7 bases). Germline V gene data show CDR1 as SEHNR and CDR2 as FQNEAQ (reference sequence). V lost 2 bases, J lost 0 bases, and 11 bases lay in between. The CDR3 extends over 16 amino acids. The CDR3 sequence is CASSLSGGGSYNEQFF. As DNA, the CDR3 is TGTGCCAGCAGCTTATCAGGGGGAGGCTCCTACAATGAGCAGTTCTTC.

V and J are TRBV6-6 and TRBJ2-1, with D maybe TRBD1 (6 bases). The CDR3 is 13 amino acids. Trimming stripped 0 bases from V and 15 bases from J, with 15 bases between. Germline V gives CDR1 MNHNY, CDR2 SVGAGI (reference sequence). The CDR3 here is CASSYSTWTVPFF. For the CDR3, the DNA is TGTGCCAGCAGTTACTCGACTTGGACAGTCCCGTTCTTC.

The chain combines TRBV28 with TRBJ2-7; D remains unclear. The length of the CDR3 is 11 residues. Germline loops: CDR1 MDHEN, CDR2 SYDVKM. Trimming stripped 2 bases from V and 3 bases from J, with 2 bases between. The CDR3 is CASSLLYEQYF. As DNA, the CDR3 is TGTGCCAGCAGTTTACTCTACGAGCAGTACTTC.